The 32 T cell receptor beta chains presented below share a single source sample, sequenced in a study of graft-versus-host responses after intestinal transplantation. The protocol was immunoSEQ multiplex PCR, while the TCRdb copy is restricted to in-frame clones and leaves out a portion. Among around 18,000 clones listed, approximately 88% were seen once. Sample: PBMCs, taken about 110 days after intestinal transplant. The receptor set was obtained from a human patient who received an intestinal transplant, so some T cells may come from the graft donor.

The chain carries TRBV25-1 and TRBJ2-7; the D gene could be TRBD1 or TRBD2 (5 bases each). V lost 4 bases, J lost 6 bases, and 10 bases lay in between. Germline V gene data show CDR1 as MGHDK and CDR2 as SYGVNS. The CDR3 totals 12 residues. The CDR3 protein is CASSGGPLEQYF. DNA for the CDR3: TGTGCCAGCAGTGGGGGACCTCTCGAGCAGTACTTC.

This clone was seen just once. CDR3 DNA: TGTGCCAGCAGTTTGAGTGACCTCTATGGCTACACCTTC. Protein: CASSLSDLYGYTF. The J gene is TRBJ1-2, the V gene TRBV28; D is ambiguous. Trimming cost V 3 bases and J 4 bases, with 9 bases left between them. There are 13 residues in the CDR3. The germline CDR1 and CDR2 sequences are MDHEN and SYDVKM.

In the case of this clone: Other DNA sequences of this sample code for an identical CDR3. V usage is TRBV9 and J usage is TRBJ2-1; the match to TRBD2 covers 10 bases. Germline V gene lookup returns CDR1 SGDLS and CDR2 YYNGEE. The CDR3 is 15 residues long. V shed 0 bases, J shed 3 bases, and the junction held 0 bases outside the gene matches. In DNA form, the CDR3 reads TGTGCCAGCAGCGTAGGGACTAGCGGCTACAATGAGCAGTTCTTC. This encodes CASSVGTSGYNEQFF.

The rearrangement uses TRBV15 and TRBJ2-6, with D possibly being TRBD2 (7 bases). The CDR3 totals 16 residues. Germline CDR1 is LNHNV and CDR2 is YYDKDF (reference sequence). V was clipped by 4 bases and J by 2 bases, with 12 bases between them. CDR3 in amino acids: CATSKTGRAGANVLTF. The CDR3 region has the DNA TGTGCCACCAGCAAAACAGGGAGGGCTGGGGCCAACGTCCTGACTTTC. Full variable domain (missing parts from reference TRBV15 and TRBJ2-6): DAMVIQNPRYQVTQFGKPVTLSCSQTLNHNVMYWYQQKSSQAPKLLFHYYDKDFNNEADTPDNFQSRRPNTSFCFLDIRSPGLGDTAMYLCATSKTGRAGANVLTFGAGSRLTVL.

The chain employs TRBV7-3 and TRBJ1-2; a weak D match, TRBD1 (6 bases). The CDR3 is 15 amino acids. Germline loops: CDR1 SGHTA, CDR2 FQGTGA. V was pared by 4 bases and J by 1 base, with 13 bases between. This CDR3 reads CASSYYPGDNYGYTF. In nucleotides, the CDR3 is TGTGCCAGCAGCTATTATCCAGGGGATAACTATGGCTACACCTTC.

The rearrangement joins TRBV6-1 to TRBJ1-5; D is uncertain. Trimming left V 5 bases short and J 7 bases short, with 12 bases between. Germline loops: CDR1 MNHNS, CDR2 SASEGT. The CDR3 is 13 residues long. The CDR3 spells CASSKWTEQPQHF. The CDR3 bases are TGTGCCAGCAGTAAGTGGACCGAGCAGCCCCAGCATTTT.

This clone has more than one count but fewer than ten. The chain couples TRBV7-9 to TRBJ2-5; D not resolved. Germline V gene data show CDR1 as SEHNR and CDR2 as FQNEAQ (reference sequence). The CDR3 runs to 14 residues. V gave up 4 bases and J gave up 5 bases, with 14 bases separating them. The DNA of the CDR3 is TGTGCCAGCAGCTCCTACGGTGGGGTGGAGACCCAGTACTTC. Residues: CASSSYGGVETQYF.

The chain employs TRBV28 and TRBJ2-1; 14 bases agree with TRBD2. Germline values: CDR1 MDHEN, CDR2 SYDVKM. Trimming removed 8 bases from V and 9 bases from J; junction bases left unmatched: 12. The CDR3 is made up of 16 amino acids. The CDR3 loop reads CASCHQGLAGVGEQFF. In nucleotides, the CDR3 is TGTGCCAGCTGTCACCAGGGACTAGCGGGAGTGGGTGAGCAGTTCTTC.

V gene TRBV6-6 combines with J gene TRBJ2-1, with D possibly TRBD1 on 5 matching bases. The ends were cut back, 2 bases at V and 9 bases at J, with 11 bases in the middle. CDR1 is MNHNY and CDR2 is SVGAGI in the germline V gene (reference sequence). This CDR3 region has 13 residues. The CDR3 reads CASSYPDTGEQFF. The DNA of the CDR3 is TGTGCCAGCAGTTACCCAGACACAGGTGAGCAGTTCTTC.

The chain combines TRBV28 with TRBJ1-2; 9 bases are shared with TRBD1. The CDR3 covers 16 residues. V shed 2 bases, J shed 7 bases, and the junction held 11 bases outside the gene matches. Per germline, CDR1 MDHEN and CDR2 SYDVKM. CDR3 coding DNA: TGTGCCAGCAGTTTACCCGGACCGGGACAGGGTCGTGGCTACACCTTC. It codes for CASSLPGPGQGRGYTF.

This clone was seen more than once but under ten times. The chain has TRBV5-3 and TRBJ1-2; D gene uncertain. TRBV5-3 is treated as an ORF (open reading frame) with a function not yet certain. This CDR3 has 13 amino acids. V lost 0 bases, J lost 2 bases, and 5 bases lay in between. The chain's CDR3 is CARSLVGNYGYTF. CDR3 nucleotide sequence: TGTGCCAGAAGCTTGGTAGGGAACTATGGCTACACCTTC.

This chain connects TRBV4-3 to TRBJ2-7; TRBD1 agrees at 8 bases. V shed 0 bases, J shed 0 bases, and the junction held 4 bases outside the gene matches. CDR1 and CDR2 from the germline V gene are LGHNA and YSLEER. The CDR3 runs to 16 residues. The DNA of the CDR3 is TGCGCCAGCAGCCAAGATCGGACAGGGAGCTCCTACGAGCAGTACTTC. Translation gives CASSQDRTGSSYEQYF.

V is TRBV6-5 and J is TRBJ2-7, with a weak D call TRBD2 (5 bases). Germline V gives CDR1 MNHEY, CDR2 SVGAGI. V was pared by 8 bases and J by 3 bases, with 14 bases between. The CDR3 runs to 13 residues. CDR3 loop: CASLPDGNYEQYF. The DNA of the CDR3 is TGTGCCAGCCTACCGGACGGGAACTACGAGCAGTACTTC.

The J gene is TRBJ1-5, the V gene TRBV6-9, with a possible D match to TRBD1 (5 bases). The ends were cut back, 5 bases at V and 7 bases at J, with 18 bases in the middle. The V gene's germline CDR1 is MNHGY and CDR2 SVAAGI. This CDR3 spans 15 amino acids. The CDR3 region is CASSGLGGTSQPQHF. CDR3 DNA sequence: TGTGCCAGCAGTGGCTTAGGAGGGACGAGCCAGCCCCAGCATTTT.

CDR3 in DNA: TGTGCCAGCAGTCCCTATGCCTGGGAGGACTCGGAGGGTCGGAGGTACAATGAGCAGTTCTTC. Translation: CASSPYAWEDSEGRRYNEQFF. The chain recombines TRBV7-6 with TRBJ2-1; possibly TRBD2 for D (6 bases). CDR1 is SGHVS and CDR2 is FNYEAQ in the germline V gene. The CDR3 consists of 21 residues. The germline V and J ends were trimmed by 6 bases and 4 bases, with 34 bases remaining between them.

CDR3 nucleotide sequence: TGTGCCAGCAGCCTCTTAGGGGCCGAAGCTTTCTTT. Translating it yields CASSLLGAEAFF. The V and J genes are TRBV6-1 and TRBJ1-1; D is possibly TRBD1 (5 bases). Trimming removed 6 bases at V and 8 bases at J, with 13 bases between. Germline V lookup: CDR1 MNHNS, CDR2 SASEGT. The CDR3 covers 12 residues.

The chain has TRBV7-2 and TRBJ2-7, with a weak D call TRBD2 (6 bases). CDR1 and CDR2 (germline): SGHTA, FQGNSA. Deletions cut 1 base from V and 0 bases from J, with 22 bases between. This CDR3 is built from 19 residues. CDR3 coding DNA: TGTGCCAGCAGCTTAGTCCGGACAATTTCGGACTACTTCTCCTACGAGCAGTACTTC. Translated, it gives CASSLVRTISDYFSYEQYF.

This clone appeared a few times. The chain uses TRBV6-9 and TRBJ1-2, with 8 bases lining up with TRBD1. V shed 5 bases, J shed 4 bases, and the junction held 3 bases outside the gene matches. The CDR3 spans 13 residues. Germline loops: CDR1 MNHGY, CDR2 SVAAGI. CDR3 bases: TGTGCCAGCAGTGAGCAGGGGGCCTATGGCTACACCTTC. Residues: CASSEQGAYGYTF.

The chain employs TRBV11-1 and TRBJ2-3, with TRBD2 identical over 7 bases. Germline V gene data show CDR1 as SGHAT and CDR2 as FQDESV (reference sequence). This CDR3 is built from 15 residues. Trimming took 3 bases from V and 4 from J; bases not matched to a gene: 7. The DNA of the CDR3 is TGTGCCAGCAGCTTTGGGAGGGCCGGGGCAGATACGCAGTATTTT. This gives the protein CASSFGRAGADTQYF.

This clone appeared a few times. The CDR3 protein is CASSLPGRTGGVGYTF. CDR3 sequence (DNA): TGTGCCAGCAGTCTTCCCGGGAGGACAGGGGGCGTTGGCTACACCTTC. The rearrangement links TRBV28 to TRBJ1-2; TRBD1 matches 11 bases. Looked up from germline, CDR1 is MDHEN and CDR2 is SYDVKM. The CDR3 spans 16 residues. V lost 5 bases to trimming and J lost 7 bases; unmatched junction nucleotides: 12.

The V gene is TRBV30, the J gene TRBJ2-2; 14 bases line up with TRBD2. Trimming took 3 bases from V and 6 from J; bases not matched to a gene: 0. The germline V gene encodes CDR1 GTSNPN and CDR2 SVGIG (reference sequence). The CDR3 runs to 14 residues. The CDR3 sequence: CAWRGLAGAGELFF. In nucleotides, the CDR3 is TGTGCCTGGAGGGGACTAGCGGGAGCCGGGGAGCTGTTTTTT. The variable domain in full, completed from reference TRBV30 and TRBJ2-2, reads SQTIHQWPATLVQPVGSPLSLECTVEGTSNPNLYWYRQAAGRGLQLLFYSVGIGQISSEVPQNLSASRPQDRQFILSSKKLLLSDSGFYLCAWRGLAGAGELFFGEGSRLTVL.

V is TRBV7-9 and J is TRBJ2-1; D is undetermined. The CDR3 is made up of 13 amino acids. V dropped 2 bases and J dropped 10 bases, with 12 bases sitting between them. Per the germline V gene, CDR1 is SEHNR and CDR2 is FQNEAQ (reference sequence). This CDR3 is CASSLSRIDEQFF. Here the CDR3 DNA reads TGTGCCAGCAGCTTATCCCGGATAGACGAGCAGTTCTTC.

This clone appeared a few times. The CDR3 region is CASSDWGGRGQPQHF. The CDR3 region has the DNA TGTGCCAGCAGTGACTGGGGGGGCCGCGGTCAGCCCCAGCATTTT. V usage is TRBV6-1 and J usage is TRBJ1-5; D perhaps matches TRBD1 (6 bases). Trimming left V 3 bases short and J 6 bases short, with 15 bases between. The germline CDR1 and CDR2 sequences are MNHNS and SASEGT. The CDR3 consists of 15 residues.

The chain links TRBV10-1 to TRBJ2-5, with D uncertain. The CDR3 runs 10 residues. Per germline, CDR1 WNHNN and CDR2 SYGVQD (reference sequence). Trimming removed 6 bases at V and 3 bases at J, with 2 bases between. The CDR3 nucleotides read TGCGCCAGCAGGGAAGAGACCCAGTACTTC. It encodes CASREETQYF.

V is TRBV18 and J is TRBJ2-3; 7 bases match TRBD1. Losses at the gene ends were 4 bases for V and 4 bases for J; bases not matched to a gene: 11. This CDR3 region has 16 residues. CDR1 and CDR2 (germline): KGHSH, LQKENI. The CDR3 spells CASSHTGQGVADTQYF. The DNA of the CDR3 is TGTGCCAGCTCACATACGGGGCAGGGGGTGGCAGATACGCAGTATTTT. Using reference TRBV18 and TRBJ2-3 for the parts outside the CDR3, the full variable domain is NAGVMQNPRHLVRRRGQEARLRCSPMKGHSHVYWYRQLPEEGLKFMVYLQKENIIDESGMPKERFSAEFPKEGPSILRIQQVVRGDSAAYFCASSHTGQGVADTQYFGPGTRLTVL.

This clone was seen more than once but under ten times. The rearrangement links TRBV5-8 to TRBJ2-2, with 7 bases identical to TRBD2. V trimming: 2 bases; J trimming: 4 bases; junction bases outside the gene matches: 5. The length of the CDR3 is 15 residues. Germline V gene sequence: CDR1 SGHTS, CDR2 YDEGEE. CDR3 nucleotides: TGTGCCAGCAGCTTCGGTGGGAGGGCCACCGGGGAGCTGTTTTTT. It encodes CASSFGGRATGELFF.

The chain carries TRBV25-1 and TRBJ1-2; D is possibly TRBD1 (6 bases). Looked up from germline, CDR1 is MGHDK and CDR2 is SYGVNS. This CDR3 comprises 13 residues. V lost 3 bases, J lost 4 bases, and 9 bases lay in between. The CDR3 is CASSEDRFYGYTF. As DNA, the CDR3 is TGTGCCAGCAGTGAGGACAGATTCTATGGCTACACCTTC.

Note on this clone: Sequence at one end of the junction differs from germline and may be a read error. CDR3 protein: CAGSQGPSGSISYEQYF. CDR3 in DNA: TGTGCCGGCAGCCAAGGTCCTAGCGGGAGTATCTCCTACGAGCAGTACTTC. The chain employs TRBV4-2 and TRBJ2-7; 10 nucleotides agree with TRBD2. Germline V gene sequence: CDR1 LGHNA, CDR2 YNFKEQ. The length of the CDR3 is 17 residues.

DNA for the CDR3: TGTGCCAGCAGCTTAGCGGCAGGCGGGTGGTCCTACAATGAGCAGTTCTTC. It codes for CASSLAAGGWSYNEQFF. This sequence joins TRBV7-9 and TRBJ2-1; a weak D match, TRBD2 (5 bases). V was clipped by 0 bases and J by 1 base, with 13 bases between them. The CDR3 runs to 17 residues. Germline CDR1 SEHNR, CDR2 FQNEAQ (reference sequence).

This chain links TRBV7-8 with TRBJ2-7; 12 nucleotides line up with TRBD1. The CDR3 has 14 amino acids. With V trimmed by 4 bases and J by 4 bases, 2 bases remained unmatched. CDR1 is SGHVS and CDR2 is FQNEAQ in the germline V gene. The CDR3 DNA reads as TGTGCCAGCAGCTGGGGACAGGGGGCTTACGAGCAGTACTTC. Translated, it gives CASSWGQGAYEQYF.

The chain joins TRBV29-1 to TRBJ2-2; 10 bases map to TRBD1. With 8 bases clipped from V and 7 bases from J, the junction kept 13 bases outside the gene matches. The CDR3 has 15 amino acids. CDR1 and CDR2 from the germline V gene are SQVTM and ANQGSEA. CDR3 nucleotides: TGCAGCATCACCTCTGACAGGGGGCCCGGCGGGGAGCTGTTTTTT. Translated: CSITSDRGPGGELFF.

The chain has TRBV29-1 and TRBJ2-1, with D hard to call. Germline lookup yields CDR1 SQVTM and CDR2 ANQGSEA. The CDR3 spans 13 residues. Trimming stripped 4 bases from V and 0 bases from J, with 7 bases between. The chain's CDR3 is CSVGKGSYNEQFF. In nucleotides, the CDR3 is TGCAGCGTTGGTAAGGGCTCCTACAATGAGCAGTTCTTC.